The sequence of this TCR beta chain was determined in a study of T-cell reconstitution after alpha-beta-depleted transplantation in children. Unique molecular identifiers were used to barcode this TCRbeta library. TCRdb redid the calling of the PCR reads with MiXCR, one entry per CDR3 protein. The sample records over 100,000 distinct CDR3 sequences, 10% being singletons. V lost 3 bases to trimming and J lost 5 bases, with 20 bases between them. The length of the CDR3 is 16 residues. From germline, CDR1 is SGDLS and CDR2 YYNGEE. The chain employs TRBV9 and TRBJ2-5, with D perhaps assigned TRBD1 or TRBD2 (5 bases each). The TCR originated in a boy younger than 10 with acute lymphoblastic leukemia, due to receive a stem cell transplant. The material sequenced was PBMCs, taken before TCRalphabeta/CD19-depleted stem cell transplant. CDR3 loop: CASSAPGTATGETQYF. The CDR3 coding sequence is TGTGCCAGCAGCGCCCCCGGGACCGCTACGGGGGAGACCCAGTACTTC.